The entry below gives a single TCR beta chain sequence along with its context. These data are taken from a study of T-cell memory formation after mild COVID-19. TCRdb itself ran the 5' RACE reads through MiXCR, one entry per CDR3 protein. The table shows 550,000 to 650,000 distinct CDR3 sequences, with roughly 17% occurring only once. Trimming stripped 5 bases from V and 2 bases from J, with 19 bases between. CDR3 length: 16 amino acids. The V gene is TRBV12-3 or TRBV12-4, the J gene TRBJ2-7; D might be TRBD1 or TRBD2, each matching 5 bases. The source of this sequence is an adult woman who had mild COVID-19 (a few samples of this study predate the infection). Cell type and time point are not known. Sample: PBMCs or a T cell subset sorted from them (not recorded which). CDR3 region: CASSPSGRRSTYEQYF. In DNA, the CDR3 is TGTGCCAGCAGTCCTTCGGGACGCCGAAGTACCTACGAGCAGTACTTC.